This T cell receptor beta chain was obtained from a study of T cell responses to AZD1222 COVID-19 vaccine. Sequencing was performed with immunoSEQ multiplex PCR; in TCRdb, only in-frame clones are kept and a portion is missing. Here the sample spans some 140,000 clones, over 90% being singletons. Concerning this clone itself: Antigen: not known.

V lost 3 bases, J lost 1 base, and 12 bases lay in between. The CDR3 covers 16 residues. Germline V gives CDR1 LGHNT, CDR2 FRNRAP. Study conclusions and caveats: Regions left unmutated in variants are reportedly the target of nearly half of spike-specific TCRs. Sampled repertoires all dated from after the peak T cell response.

The TCR was taken from an adult in good health. This chain links TRBV12-5 with TRBJ2-2, with a tentative D call TRBD2 (5 bases). The sample was peripheral blood, taken on day 0 of AZD1222 vaccination. CDR3 DNA: TGTGCTAGTGGTTTCTACGGGGAGCGGAACACCGGGGAGCTGTTTTTT. Encoded protein: CASGFYGERNTGELFF.